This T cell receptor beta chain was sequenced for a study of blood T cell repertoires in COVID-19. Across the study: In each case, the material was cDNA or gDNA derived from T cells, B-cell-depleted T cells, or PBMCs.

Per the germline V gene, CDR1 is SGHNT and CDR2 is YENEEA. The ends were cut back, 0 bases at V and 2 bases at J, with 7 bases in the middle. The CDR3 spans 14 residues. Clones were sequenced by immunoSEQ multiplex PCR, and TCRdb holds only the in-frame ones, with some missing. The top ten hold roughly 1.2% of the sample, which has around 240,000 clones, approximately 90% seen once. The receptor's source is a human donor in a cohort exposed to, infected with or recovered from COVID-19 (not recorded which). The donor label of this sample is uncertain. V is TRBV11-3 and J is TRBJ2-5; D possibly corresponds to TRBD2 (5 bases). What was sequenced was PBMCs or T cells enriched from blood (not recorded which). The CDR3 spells CASSLDRGQETQYF. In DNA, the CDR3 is TGTGCCAGCAGCTTAGATCGGGGTCAAGAGACCCAGTACTTC. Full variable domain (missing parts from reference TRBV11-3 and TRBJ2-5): EAGVVQSPRYKIIEKKQPVAFWCNPISGHNTLYWYLQNLGQGPELLIRYENEEAVDDSQLPKDRFSAERLKGVDSTLKIQPAELGDSAVYLCASSLDRGQETQYFGPGTRLLVL.